The T cell receptor beta chain under discussion was sequenced for a study of cytomegalovirus exposure and HLA in healthy donors. Study conclusions and caveats: Most TCRs appeared rarely, but some public TCRs recurred in many donors. The finding came from a later analysis; first-cohort TCR clusters tended to co-occur in the 130 or so validation repertoires.

Sequenced by immunoSEQ multiplex PCR; TCRdb stores in-frame clones only, minus some. The top ten clones hold approximately 1.1% of a sample with over 85,000 clones, 80% to 95% of them seen once. From the 120-subject validation cohort, which was separate from the approximately 700-subject first cohort, the donors were drawn. On this clone itself: Its antigen remains unknown.

The sample was PBMCs. The clonotype comes from a woman aged 25 to 39 in good health and CMV-seropositive.

The CDR3 DNA follows: TGCGCCAGCAGCGAGGGACAGGGGACAACTAATGAAAAACTGTTTTTT. Amino acids: CASSEGQGTTNEKLFF. This chain uses TRBV5-1 with TRBJ1-4, with 10 bases fitting TRBD1. Germline V gene data show CDR1 as SGHRS and CDR2 as YFSETQ. Germline trimming cut 4 bases from V and 0 bases from J; bases unmatched to any gene: 3. The CDR3 is 16 residues long.